This note documents a single T cell receptor beta chain sequence. This table comes from immunoSEQ multiplex PCR, and its TCRdb copy is limited to in-frame clones, with some not included. The sample has around 140,000 clones; around 90% are singletons. The data were taken from a study of T cell responses to AZD1222 COVID-19 vaccine. Trimming shortened V by 3 bases and J by 1 base, and 13 bases separated the two germline ends. Germline lookup yields CDR1 MGHRA and CDR2 YSYEKL. The CDR3 covers 16 residues. This TCR came from an adult who received the AZD1222 COVID-19 vaccine. The material sequenced was peripheral blood, taken 28 days after the second AZD1222 dose. J is TRBJ1-3 and V is TRBV4-1; no reliable D call. As DNA, the CDR3 is TGCGCCAGCAGCCACCCCAGAGATGGATCTGGAAACACCATATATTTT. This translates into CASSHPRDGSGNTIYF.